These 14 T cell receptor beta chains came from one sample sequenced in a study of regulatory and conventional T cells in RAG deficiency. Profiled with immunoSEQ multiplex PCR; TCRdb holds only in-frame clones, not every one. The sample contains 30,000 to 40,000 clones, around nine tenths of which appear only once. The sample also formed part of further work on regulatory T cells. That source adds: The primer mix had 52 TRBV and 13 TRBJ primers.

Input material: CD8+ T cells sorted from blood. Receptors originate from a human donor in good health.

The V gene is TRBV12-1, the J gene TRBJ1-5. TRBV12-1 is shown as a pseudogene. The length of the CDR3 is 14 residues. CDR3 nucleotides: TGTGCCAGCAGCTTTGCGGGGAGACATCAGCCCCAGCATTTT. This translates into CASSFAGRHQPQHF.

The chain is built from TRBV29-1 and TRBJ1-5; 7 positions agree with TRBD1. Germline CDR1 is SQVTM and CDR2 is ANQGSEA. Trimming cost V 0 bases and J 4 bases; bases outside gene matches: 0. CDR3 length: 13 residues. The CDR3 bases are TGCAGCGTTGAAGACAGGGGGAATCAGCCCCAGCATTTT. Its protein product is CSVEDRGNQPQHF.

The chain has TRBV6-5 and TRBJ1-6; D unclear. The CDR3 is 16 residues long. Trimming pared 4 bases from V and 7 bases from J, leaving 17 bases between. Germline CDR1 MNHEY, CDR2 SVGAGI. The CDR3 loop is CASSSLFIAGNSPLHF. The CDR3 DNA reads as TGTGCCAGCAGTTCACTATTTATAGCGGGGAATTCACCCCTCCACTTT.

The chain has TRBV23-1 and TRBJ2-7; 10 bases match TRBD2. TRBV23-1 is an ORF, with its function uncertain. The CDR3 length is 18 residues. The V and J ends lost 3 bases and 2 bases, in that order; junction bases with no gene match: 13. The CDR3 sequence is CASSHTHKLAGNTYEQYF. The CDR3, as DNA: TGCGCCAGCAGTCATACCCATAAACTAGCGGGAAATACCTACGAGCAGTACTTC.

This clone was detected a few times. V gene TRBV5-1 combines with J gene TRBJ2-2; D call uncertain. Germline CDR1 reads SGHRS; CDR2 reads YFSETQ. V shed 4 bases and J shed 0 bases, with 13 bases lying between them. The CDR3 length is 16 residues. CDR3 loop: CASSPISSTNTGELFF. Written as DNA, the CDR3 is TGCGCCAGCAGCCCCATAAGCAGTACGAACACCGGGGAGCTGTTTTTT. The whole variable domain, remainder taken from reference TRBV5-1 and TRBJ2-2, is KAGVTQTPRYLIKTRGQQVTLSCSPISGHRSVSWYQQTPGQGLQFLFEYFSETQRNKGNFPGRFSGRQFSNSRSEMNVSTLELGDSALYLCASSPISSTNTGELFFGEGSRLTVL.

The chain carries TRBV16 and TRBJ2-3, with unresolved D. The germline V and J ends were trimmed by 1 base and 3 bases, with 5 bases remaining between them. CDR1 and CDR2 from the germline V gene are KGHSY and FQNENV. The length of the CDR3 is 13 residues. This CDR3 reads CASSQFTTDTQYF. Here the CDR3 DNA reads TGTGCCAGCAGCCAATTCACAACAGATACGCAGTATTTT.

The chain recombines TRBV4-2 with TRBJ1-5, with a tentative D call TRBD1 (6 bases). Germline CDR1 reads LGHNA; CDR2 reads YNFKEQ. This CDR3 region has 16 residues. Trimming removed 0 bases at V and 6 bases at J, with 15 bases between. DNA for the CDR3: TGTGCCAGCAGCCAAGATTGGGCCGGGGGCACTCAGCCCCAGCATTTT. Translated: CASSQDWAGGTQPQHF.

The chain carries TRBV15 and TRBJ2-1, with 12 bases matching TRBD2. Trimming at V came to 3 bases and at J to 1 base, leaving 4 bases not matched to a gene. The CDR3 runs 17 residues. CDR1 is LNHNV, CDR2 YYDKDF, per germline (reference sequence). The CDR3 here is CATSSGTSGSSYNEQFF. CDR3 in DNA: TGTGCCACCAGCAGCGGGACTAGCGGGTCATCCTACAATGAGCAGTTCTTC.

The chain couples TRBV27 to TRBJ2-7; TRBD1 might be the D (5 bases). The CDR3 is 13 amino acids. Germline V gene data show CDR1 as MNHEY and CDR2 as SMNVEV (reference sequence). V was cut by 5 bases and J by 4 bases, with 12 bases left in between. The CDR3 DNA reads TGTGCCAGCAGTCCGGACAAGGGTTACGAGCAGTACTTC. It translates to CASSPDKGYEQYF.

This clone was seen just once. The chain uses TRBV28 and TRBJ2-1, with TRBD1 matching over 10 bases. This CDR3 has 16 amino acids. J gave up 6 bases and V 2 bases, and 7 bases lay outside the gene matches. The germline CDR1 and CDR2 sequences are MDHEN and SYDVKM. The chain's CDR3 is CASSLAPRTGGNEQFF. The DNA of the CDR3 is TGTGCCAGCAGTTTAGCTCCCCGGACAGGGGGCAATGAGCAGTTCTTC.

CDR3 in amino acids: CASSLQETQYF. For the CDR3, the DNA is TGTGCCAGCAGTTTGCAAGAGACCCAGTACTTC. V gene TRBV28 combines with J gene TRBJ2-5; D not resolved. Trimming shortened V by 3 bases and J by 2 bases, and 1 base separated the two germline ends. The CDR3 sequence is 11 residues long. Germline assignment: CDR1 MDHEN and CDR2 SYDVKM.

V and J are TRBV27 and TRBJ1-1; D not resolved. The CDR3 extends over 11 amino acids. Germline V gene data show CDR1 as MNHEY and CDR2 as SMNVEV (reference sequence). The V end lost 2 bases, the J end lost 11 bases, and 9 bases lay between the germline ends. The CDR3 DNA reads TGTGCCAGCAGTTTAGCCGGGAGGGCTTTCTTT. It is translated as CASSLAGRAFF.

This chain joins TRBV2 and TRBJ1-2; D call uncertain. Per germline, CDR1 SNHLY and CDR2 FYNNEI. The V end was cut by 3 bases, the J end by 0 bases, with 5 bases between. This CDR3 contains 13 residues. CDR3 sequence (DNA): TGTGCCAGCAGTGATCAAGCTAACTATGGCTACACCTTC. Protein sequence: CASSDQANYGYTF.

The chain couples TRBV28 to TRBJ2-1; 7 bases are shared with TRBD2. The CDR3 runs 13 residues. Germline V gene lookup returns CDR1 MDHEN and CDR2 SYDVKM. The V and J ends lost 10 bases and 2 bases, in that order; junction bases with no gene match: 5. The CDR3 sequence is CATLGGTYNEQFF. CDR3 DNA sequence: TGTGCCACCCTCGGGGGGACCTACAATGAGCAGTTCTTC.